The 13 T cell receptor beta chains in this list originate from one sample, sequenced in a study of T cells in Graves' hyperthyroidism and ophthalmopathy. The CDR3 regions of TCR beta were amplified from RNA transcripts. The HTBI set primed first-round TCR CDR3 RT-PCR. TCRdb itself ran the multiplex PCR reads through MiXCR, one entry per CDR3 protein. Counted here are roughly 710,000 distinct CDR3 sequences, roughly 32% occurring once; the ten biggest clones make up less than 35%. Sample: blood. The receptor source for this set is a woman aged 40 to 49 with Graves' hyperthyroidism.

This clonotype appeared many times. V is TRBV9 and J is TRBJ1-6, with 7 bases matching TRBD1. V dropped 1 base and J dropped 6; count of bases not matched to a gene: 4. Germline loops: CDR1 SGDLS, CDR2 YYNGEE. This CDR3 spans 15 amino acids. DNA for the CDR3: TGTGCCAGCAGCGTAAAGGGGGCAAGTAATTCACCCCTCCACTTT. Translation: CASSVKGASNSPLHF. Variable domain in full (rest from reference TRBV9 and TRBJ1-6): DSGVTQTPKHLITATGQRVTLRCSPRSGDLSVYWYQQSLDQGLQFLIQYYNGEERAKGNILERFSAQQFPDLHSELNLSSLELGDSALYFCASSVKGASNSPLHFGNGTRLTVT.

This sequence joins TRBV29-1 and TRBJ1-2; no reliable D call. Germline V gives CDR1 SQVTM, CDR2 ANQGSEA. V was cut by 8 bases and J by 4 bases, with 23 bases left in between. This CDR3 comprises 15 residues. The CDR3 here is CSHGQKLPAGYGYTF. The CDR3 nucleotides read TGCAGCCACGGCCAAAAACTCCCTGCCGGCTATGGCTACACCTTC.

In its sample, this clonotype was seen a few times. The chain combines TRBV9 with TRBJ2-2, with a weak D call TRBD1 (5 bases). V was pared by 7 bases and J by 2 bases, with 12 bases between. The CDR3 has 14 residues. Germline CDR1 reads SGDLS; CDR2 reads YYNGEE. The CDR3 region has the DNA TGTGCCAGCGGGGCAGACCCAAACACCGGGGAGCTGTTTTTT. Amino acid sequence: CASGADPNTGELFF.

Ten or more counts support this clonotype. The chain is built from TRBV7-2 and TRBJ2-7; 9 bases are a match to TRBD2. This CDR3 spans 14 amino acids. Germline V gene lookup returns CDR1 SGHTA and CDR2 FQGNSA. The V gene end was trimmed by 1 base and the J gene end by 8 bases; junction bases not matched to a gene: 6. The chain's CDR3 is CASSLGGSGGKQYF. The CDR3 DNA is TGTGCCAGCAGCTTAGGCGGTAGCGGGGGAAAGCAGTACTTC. The entire variable domain, with the rest obtained from reference TRBV7-2 and TRBJ2-7, is as follows: GAGVSQSPSNKVTEKGKDVELRCDPISGHTALYWYRQSLGQGLEFLIYFQGNSAPDKSGLPSDRFSAERTGGSVSTLTIQRTQQEDSAVYLCASSLGGSGGKQYFGPGTRLTVT.

The rearrangement uses TRBV19 and TRBJ2-3; D unclear. This CDR3 is 17 amino acids long. V lost 5 bases, J lost 0 bases, and 18 bases lay in between. Germline V gives CDR1 LNHDA, CDR2 SQIVND (reference sequence). Here the CDR3 DNA reads TGTGCCAGTAGTCGGTTCATGCTGACACGGAGCACAGATACGCAGTATTTT. Its protein is CASSRFMLTRSTDTQYF.

This clonotype was counted only a few times. V gene TRBV10-2 combines with J gene TRBJ1-6, with D maybe TRBD1 (6 bases). The CDR3 extends over 16 amino acids. Germline V CDR1 and CDR2: WSHSY, SAAADI. V lost 6 bases and J lost 1, with 13 bases in between. CDR3 nucleotides: TGCGCCAGCAGGGGGGAGAGGGGGTCCTATAATTCACCCCTCCACTTT. Amino acid sequence: CASRGERGSYNSPLHF.

This clonotype was seen at least ten times. The V gene is TRBV10-3, the J gene TRBJ2-2; D is unclear. Germline CDR1 reads ENHRY; CDR2 reads SYGVKD. The CDR3 runs 12 residues. Trimming removed 6 bases at V and 7 bases at J, with 9 bases between. The CDR3 DNA follows: TGTGCCATCAGCCGCCGGAGCGGGGAGCTGTTTTTT. It codes for CAISRRSGELFF.

This clonotype came up many times. The V gene is TRBV4-1, the J gene TRBJ1-5, with a possible D match to TRBD1 (6 bases). Germline loops: CDR1 MGHRA, CDR2 YSYEKL. The CDR3 is 16 residues long. V gave up 3 bases and J gave up 1 base, with 13 bases separating them. CDR3 sequence: CASSQTGTMSNQPQHF. As DNA, the CDR3 is TGCGCCAGCAGCCAGACCGGGACAATGAGCAATCAGCCCCAGCATTTT.

The chain links TRBV12-3 or TRBV12-4 to TRBJ2-7; D is uncertain. V was trimmed by 8 bases and J by 5 bases, leaving 4 bases between them. The CDR3 is made up of 9 amino acids. CDR3 region: CASYNEQYF. CDR3 bases: TGTGCCAGCTATAACGAGCAGTACTTC.

This clonotype was detected ten times or more. This chain joins TRBV7-9 and TRBJ1-4; D call uncertain. Germline V gene sequence: CDR1 SEHNR, CDR2 FQNEAQ (reference sequence). CDR3 length equals 13 residues. V lost 5 bases and J 8 bases, leaving 12 bases between the germline ends. The CDR3 protein is CASSNQEGEKLFF. The CDR3 DNA follows: TGTGCCAGCAGCAATCAGGAGGGCGAAAAACTGTTTTTT.

The rearrangement uses TRBV19 and TRBJ1-5; D perhaps matches TRBD1 (5 bases). The V and J ends lost 9 bases and 3 bases respectively, with 15 bases between them. This CDR3 contains 14 residues. Germline CDR1 and CDR2: LNHDA and SQIVND (reference sequence). The CDR3 region is CASRADIHNQPQHF. The DNA of the CDR3 is TGTGCCAGCAGGGCGGACATTCACAATCAGCCCCAGCATTTT.

Points on this clonotype: Being one base from a much bigger clone, this may be a read error. The chain employs TRBV10-1 and TRBJ1-2; possible D gene TRBD1, 6 bases. This CDR3 is built from 17 residues. CDR1 WNHNN and CDR2 SYGVQD come from the germline V gene (reference sequence). The CDR3 sequence: CANSESTLSAGVYGYTF. CDR3 DNA sequence: TGCGCCAACAGTGAGTCGACTCTATCTGCAGGGGTCTATGGCTACACCTTC.

The table lists this clonotype with many counts. The chain employs TRBV4-1 and TRBJ1-1; D may be TRBD1 (5 bases). Germline CDR1 MGHRA, CDR2 YSYEKL. The CDR3 has 11 amino acids. Trimming stripped 1 base from V and 11 bases from J, with 8 bases between. This CDR3 is CASSQGTTAFF. The DNA for the CDR3 is TGCGCCAGCAGCCAAGGGACAACCGCTTTCTTT.